The rows below give T cell receptor beta chains drawn from one sample of a study of blood T cell repertoires in COVID-19. The assay was immunoSEQ multiplex PCR, and TCRdb's table has in-frame clones only and misses some. Among about 160,000 clones listed, about 87% were seen once. Sequenced: peripheral blood. These receptors were obtained from a woman aged 65 to 85 with COVID-19, enrolled during active disease. CDR3s include the opening cysteine and the closing phenylalanine or tryptophan. The D gene is left open where the match is weak. Size is omitted from some rows. Given values are once, few, many or a class for expanded clones.

cdr3_nt: TGTGCCAGCAGCTCACCTAGCGGGGGGGCCGGGGAGACCCAGTACTTC
cdr3_aa: CASSSPSGGAGETQYF
clone_size: -
v_call: TRBV7-2
d_call: TRBD2
cdr3_length: 16
j_call: TRBJ2-5

cdr3_nt: TGTGCCAGCTCACCACGACAGACCATGATTTACAATGAGCAGTTCTTC
cdr3_aa: CASSPRQTMIYNEQFF
clone_size: -
v_call: TRBV18
d_call: -
cdr3_length: 16
j_call: TRBJ2-1

cdr3_nt: TGTGCCAGTAGTTCCCGACAGGGTCCTAATGAAAAACTGTTTTTT
cdr3_aa: CASSSRQGPNEKLFF
clone_size: -
v_call: TRBV19
d_call: TRBD1
cdr3_length: 15
j_call: TRBJ1-4

cdr3_nt: TGTGCCAGCAGCAAAGATAGAACAGCTATTTATCAGCCCCAGCATTTT
cdr3_aa: CASSKDRTAIYQPQHF
clone_size: -
v_call: TRBV21-1
d_call: -
cdr3_length: 16
j_call: TRBJ1-5

cdr3_nt: TGTGCCAGTCGAGGCGGGACAGGGGATTCTGGAAACACCATATATTTT
cdr3_aa: CASRGGTGDSGNTIYF
clone_size: -
v_call: TRBV19
d_call: TRBD1
cdr3_length: 16
j_call: TRBJ1-3

cdr3_nt: TGTGCCAGCAGTGGTCTAGCGGGGGCCACAGATACGCAGTATTTT
cdr3_aa: CASSGLAGATDTQYF
clone_size: -
v_call: TRBV2
d_call: TRBD2
cdr3_length: 15
j_call: TRBJ2-3

cdr3_nt: TGTGCCAGCAGTTTATTTCAGGGTAATTCACCCCTCCACTTT
cdr3_aa: CASSLFQGNSPLHF
clone_size: -
v_call: TRBV27
d_call: -
cdr3_length: 14
j_call: TRBJ1-6

cdr3_nt: TGTGCCAGCACCGAGGAGGGACTTGTAGTTCCTGAAGCTTTCTTT
cdr3_aa: CASTEEGLVVPEAFF
clone_size: -
v_call: TRBV6-6
d_call: -
cdr3_length: 15
j_call: TRBJ1-1

cdr3_nt: TGTGCCAGCAGCTTAGGGGGACAGGGTGTCAATGGCTACACCTTC
cdr3_aa: CASSLGGQGVNGYTF
clone_size: -
v_call: TRBV7-9
d_call: TRBD1
cdr3_length: 15
j_call: TRBJ1-2

cdr3_nt: TGTGCCAGTACCCCGGGACTAGCCCCGGGGGAGCTGTTTTTT
cdr3_aa: CASTPGLAPGELFF
clone_size: -
v_call: TRBV9
d_call: TRBD2
cdr3_length: 14
j_call: TRBJ2-2

cdr3_nt: TGTGCCAGCAGTACGGGGGAGCAGTACTTC
cdr3_aa: CASSTGEQYF
clone_size: once
v_call: TRBV2
d_call: -
cdr3_length: 10
j_call: TRBJ2-7

cdr3_nt: TGTGCCAGCAGTTCCCCGGACAGGGAGGGAAACACCATATATTTT
cdr3_aa: CASSSPDREGNTIYF
clone_size: -
v_call: TRBV28
d_call: TRBD1
cdr3_length: 15
j_call: TRBJ1-3

cdr3_nt: TGTGCCAGCAGTCCAAGGACAGTCAGCAATCAGCCCCAGCATTTT
cdr3_aa: CASSPRTVSNQPQHF
clone_size: -
v_call: TRBV28
d_call: -
cdr3_length: 15
j_call: TRBJ1-5

cdr3_nt: TGTGCCAGCAGTTTAGGAGGGCTCACCTACGAGCAGTACTTC
cdr3_aa: CASSLGGLTYEQYF
clone_size: -
v_call: TRBV28
d_call: -
cdr3_length: 14
j_call: TRBJ2-7

cdr3_nt: TGTGCCAGCAGTGGACGGATGTTGCGGACACACGAGCAGTACTTC
cdr3_aa: CASSGRMLRTHEQYF
clone_size: -
v_call: TRBV28
d_call: -
cdr3_length: 15
j_call: TRBJ2-7

cdr3_nt: TGTGCCAGCAGTTTAGGAGGGTACCTCGGGCCCCAGCATTTT
cdr3_aa: CASSLGGYLGPQHF
clone_size: -
v_call: TRBV28
d_call: -
cdr3_length: 14
j_call: TRBJ1-5

cdr3_nt: TGTGCCAGTAGTATTGGCAGGGGGCTTTCACCCCTCCACTTT
cdr3_aa: CASSIGRGLSPLHF
clone_size: once
v_call: TRBV19
d_call: TRBD1
cdr3_length: 14
j_call: TRBJ1-6

cdr3_nt: TGCGCCAGCAGCTTGGGCCTACCAGGGGGCGCGGAGACCCAGTACTTC
cdr3_aa: CASSLGLPGGAETQYF
clone_size: -
v_call: TRBV5-1
d_call: TRBD1
cdr3_length: 16
j_call: TRBJ2-5

cdr3_nt: TGTGCCAGCAGCTTGGTGGAGACAGGGGGCTTCGATGGCTACACCTTC
cdr3_aa: CASSLVETGGFDGYTF
clone_size: -
v_call: TRBV5-8
d_call: TRBD1
cdr3_length: 16
j_call: TRBJ1-2

cdr3_nt: TGTGCCAGCAGTGCCCGACAGGGAAACTATGGCTACACCTTC
cdr3_aa: CASSARQGNYGYTF
clone_size: -
v_call: TRBV2
d_call: TRBD1
cdr3_length: 14
j_call: TRBJ1-2

cdr3_nt: TGCAGTGCTAGTATGGGGATGGGAGATGGCTACACCTTC
cdr3_aa: CSASMGMGDGYTF
clone_size: -
v_call: TRBV20-1
d_call: -
cdr3_length: 13
j_call: TRBJ1-2

cdr3_nt: TGTGCCAGCAGCCCCGCCAGACAGGGGGTCAATCAGCCCCAGCATTTT
cdr3_aa: CASSPARQGVNQPQHF
clone_size: few
v_call: TRBV5-8
d_call: TRBD1
cdr3_length: 16
j_call: TRBJ1-5

cdr3_nt: TGTGCCAGCAGCTTTAGCGGGGGGGCCCGAGAGACCCAGTACTTC
cdr3_aa: CASSFSGGARETQYF
clone_size: -
v_call: TRBV5-6
d_call: TRBD2
cdr3_length: 15
j_call: TRBJ2-5

cdr3_nt: TGTGCCAGTAGTATACAGGGGGCGCCGAACACTGAAGCTTTCTTT
cdr3_aa: CASSIQGAPNTEAFF
clone_size: -
v_call: TRBV19
d_call: TRBD1
cdr3_length: 15
j_call: TRBJ1-1

cdr3_nt: TGTGCCAGCGTGTCGGAGGGGCAAGTCTATGGCTACACCTTC
cdr3_aa: CASVSEGQVYGYTF
clone_size: -
v_call: TRBV6-5
d_call: -
cdr3_length: 14
j_call: TRBJ1-2

cdr3_nt: TGTGCCAGCAGCTCCGTAGGACAGACGAACACCGGGGAGCTGTTTTTT
cdr3_aa: CASSSVGQTNTGELFF
clone_size: -
v_call: TRBV7-9
d_call: -
cdr3_length: 16
j_call: TRBJ2-2

cdr3_nt: TGTGCCAGCAGCCAAGGCCTCGGACAGGGGAGAGGCTACACCTTC
cdr3_aa: CASSQGLGQGRGYTF
clone_size: -
v_call: TRBV3-1/TRBV3-2
d_call: TRBD1
cdr3_length: 15
j_call: TRBJ1-2

cdr3_nt: TGTGCCAGCAGTTTCGGCCTAGGGGTCTCACCCCTCCACTTT
cdr3_aa: CASSFGLGVSPLHF
clone_size: -
v_call: TRBV2
d_call: -
cdr3_length: 14
j_call: TRBJ1-6

cdr3_nt: TGTGCCAGCAGTGACAACAGGGGGGGGAATGAGCAGTTCTTC
cdr3_aa: CASSDNRGGNEQFF
clone_size: -
v_call: TRBV6-1
d_call: -
cdr3_length: 14
j_call: TRBJ2-1

cdr3_nt: TGTGCCAGCACCCAGGGGGCAACTGCGGACATTCAGTACTTC
cdr3_aa: CASTQGATADIQYF
clone_size: once
v_call: TRBV27
d_call: TRBD1
cdr3_length: 14
j_call: TRBJ2-4

cdr3_nt: TGTGCCAGTAGTAAGGGACAGGTGAACACTGAAGCTTTCTTT
cdr3_aa: CASSKGQVNTEAFF
clone_size: -
v_call: TRBV19
d_call: TRBD1
cdr3_length: 14
j_call: TRBJ1-1

cdr3_nt: TGTGCCAGCAGTAGGGGGCCGATGAACACTGAAGCTTTCTTT
cdr3_aa: CASSRGPMNTEAFF
clone_size: few
v_call: TRBV6-5
d_call: TRBD1
cdr3_length: 14
j_call: TRBJ1-1

cdr3_nt: TGTGCCAGCAGTGCCCAGACAGGGTATGGCAATCAGCCCCAGCATTTT
cdr3_aa: CASSAQTGYGNQPQHF
clone_size: -
v_call: TRBV6-1
d_call: TRBD1
cdr3_length: 16
j_call: TRBJ1-5

cdr3_nt: TGTGCCAGTGGGAGAACGGGGAAAATTGAAGCTTTCTTT
cdr3_aa: CASGRTGKIEAFF
clone_size: -
v_call: TRBV19
d_call: -
cdr3_length: 13
j_call: TRBJ1-1

cdr3_nt: TGTGCCAGCACCCCCGAGGAGGCCAAAAACATTCAGTACTTC
cdr3_aa: CASTPEEAKNIQYF
clone_size: -
v_call: TRBV3-1/TRBV3-2
d_call: -
cdr3_length: 14
j_call: TRBJ2-4

cdr3_nt: TGTGCCAGCAGCCCCCTTTGGGGGGCGAACACCGGGGAGCTGTTTTTT
cdr3_aa: CASSPLWGANTGELFF
clone_size: -
v_call: TRBV7-9
d_call: -
cdr3_length: 16
j_call: TRBJ2-2

cdr3_nt: TGTGCCTGGAGTGTAGCGAGCGGGAGCAGGGCCCAGTACTTC
cdr3_aa: CAWSVASGSRAQYF
clone_size: -
v_call: TRBV30
d_call: TRBD2
cdr3_length: 14
j_call: TRBJ2-5

cdr3_nt: TGTGCCAGCAGTTCCACTTCCTTCGACAGGGGGCTTGAGGGAGAAAAACTGTTTTTT
cdr3_aa: CASSSTSFDRGLEGEKLFF
clone_size: -
v_call: TRBV27
d_call: TRBD1
cdr3_length: 19
j_call: TRBJ1-4

cdr3_nt: TGTGCCAGCAGCTTAGAGGCACTAGCGGGGGCCTCCTTTTACAATGAGCAGTTCTTC
cdr3_aa: CASSLEALAGASFYNEQFF
clone_size: few
v_call: TRBV7-9
d_call: TRBD2
cdr3_length: 19
j_call: TRBJ2-1

cdr3_nt: TGTGCCTGGAGCCGCGGGGGCTACGAGCAGTACTTC
cdr3_aa: CAWSRGGYEQYF
clone_size: -
v_call: TRBV30
d_call: TRBD2
cdr3_length: 12
j_call: TRBJ2-7

cdr3_nt: TGTGCCAGCAGGAGGGACAGGGATAATGAAAAACTGTTTTTT
cdr3_aa: CASRRDRDNEKLFF
clone_size: few
v_call: TRBV28
d_call: TRBD1
cdr3_length: 14
j_call: TRBJ1-4

cdr3_nt: TGTGCCAGCAGTCCGTCGGGTTACAGGGCAGATACGCAGTATTTT
cdr3_aa: CASSPSGYRADTQYF
clone_size: -
v_call: TRBV28
d_call: -
cdr3_length: 15
j_call: TRBJ2-3

cdr3_nt: TGTGCCAGCAGTGAAGCTGGACATAGCAATCAGCCCCAGCATTTT
cdr3_aa: CASSEAGHSNQPQHF
clone_size: -
v_call: TRBV6-1
d_call: -
cdr3_length: 15
j_call: TRBJ1-5

cdr3_nt: TGTGCCAGCAGCGCACGGGGGGGGGCGGATGAAAAACTGTTTTTT
cdr3_aa: CASSARGGADEKLFF
clone_size: -
v_call: TRBV5-4
d_call: -
cdr3_length: 15
j_call: TRBJ1-4

cdr3_nt: TGTGCCAGCAGCCCCTTAGCGGGGGGACCCTACAATGAGCAGTTCTTC
cdr3_aa: CASSPLAGGPYNEQFF
clone_size: -
v_call: TRBV9
d_call: TRBD2
cdr3_length: 16
j_call: TRBJ2-1

cdr3_nt: TGTGCCAGCAGCAGCACCCTCTACAATCAGCCCCAGCATTTT
cdr3_aa: CASSSTLYNQPQHF
clone_size: -
v_call: TRBV5-5
d_call: -
cdr3_length: 14
j_call: TRBJ1-5

cdr3_nt: TGTGCCAGCAGTTTCTCGACAGGACCTTTCTACGAGCAGTACTTC
cdr3_aa: CASSFSTGPFYEQYF
clone_size: -
v_call: TRBV28
d_call: -
cdr3_length: 15
j_call: TRBJ2-7

cdr3_nt: TGTGCCAGCAGGGGAGGGGGTAGGCATAATTCACCCCTCCACTTT
cdr3_aa: CASRGGGRHNSPLHF
clone_size: -
v_call: TRBV6-5
d_call: -
cdr3_length: 15
j_call: TRBJ1-6

cdr3_nt: TGCGCCAGCAGCTGGGGGACTAGTAGTACCGGGGAGCTGTTTTTT
cdr3_aa: CASSWGTSSTGELFF
clone_size: -
v_call: TRBV5-1
d_call: TRBD2
cdr3_length: 15
j_call: TRBJ2-2

cdr3_nt: TGTGCCAGCAGCTTAGTACAGGATAAGTGGACACCCCTCCACTTT
cdr3_aa: CASSLVQDKWTPLHF
clone_size: -
v_call: TRBV7-2
d_call: -
cdr3_length: 15
j_call: TRBJ1-6

cdr3_nt: TGTGCCACCAGTGATTTGAAGGGGATAAGAGCTTTCTTT
cdr3_aa: CATSDLKGIRAFF
clone_size: -
v_call: TRBV24-1
d_call: -
cdr3_length: 13
j_call: TRBJ1-1

cdr3_nt: TGTGCCAGCAGTTACTCCCCAGAGGGCTATGGCTACACCTTC
cdr3_aa: CASSYSPEGYGYTF
clone_size: -
v_call: TRBV6-5
d_call: -
cdr3_length: 14
j_call: TRBJ1-2

cdr3_nt: TGTGCCAGCAGCTTCGGGACAGGGGGATACAATGAGCAGTTCTTC
cdr3_aa: CASSFGTGGYNEQFF
clone_size: -
v_call: TRBV5-5
d_call: TRBD1
cdr3_length: 15
j_call: TRBJ2-1

cdr3_nt: TGTGCCTGGAGTCCGGGGTCTGGGGCCAACGTCCTGACTTTC
cdr3_aa: CAWSPGSGANVLTF
clone_size: -
v_call: TRBV30
d_call: -
cdr3_length: 14
j_call: TRBJ2-6